A selection of T cell receptor beta chains follows, all from one sample in a study of T cell responses to AZD1222 COVID-19 vaccine. TCRdb's copy holds only in-frame clones and misses some; the assay was immunoSEQ multiplex PCR. The table lists 150,000 to 200,000 clones, around 92% of them singletons, with 1% to 1.5% in the top ten. The sample in question was peripheral blood, obtained on day 0 of AZD1222 vaccination. These receptors were obtained from an adult in good health. Each CDR3 is given with its conserved first and last residue. Fields, in order: clone size, D gene, V gene, J gene, CDR3 protein, CDR3 DNA. The D gene is left open where the match is weak. Where a row states a size, it is once, few, many or the class of an expanded clone; other rows omit it.

NA	NA	TRBV6-6	TRBJ1-1	CASSYMNTEAFF	TGTGCCAGCAGTTATATGAACACTGAAGCTTTCTTT
NA	NA	TRBV11-2	TRBJ2-3	CASSLRDTQYF	TGTGCCAGCAGCTTACGAGATACGCAGTATTTT
NA	NA	TRBV19	TRBJ1-1	CASSRRNTEAFF	TGTGCCAGTAGCAGGCGGAACACTGAAGCTTTCTTT
NA	NA	TRBV28	TRBJ1-1	CASRALDKNTEAFF	TGTGCCAGCAGAGCACTAGATAAGAACACTGAAGCTTTCTTT
NA	NA	TRBV28	TRBJ2-1	CASSLEITSNEQFF	TGTGCCAGCAGTCTCGAGATCACAAGCAATGAGCAGTTCTTC
NA	NA	TRBV29-1	TRBJ2-1	CSLEGRHNEQFF	TGCAGCCTGGAGGGACGGCACAATGAGCAGTTCTTC
NA	NA	TRBV3-1/TRBV3-2	TRBJ2-1	CASSPAGANEQFF	TGTGCCAGCAGCCCCGCCGGGGCTAATGAGCAGTTCTTC
NA	NA	TRBV24-1	TRBJ1-5	CATSDPNIGVSNQPQHF	TGTGCCACCAGTGATCCAAACATAGGGGTTAGCAATCAGCCCCAGCATTTT
NA	NA	TRBV12-3/TRBV12-4	TRBJ1-2	CASSNKGSGYTF	TGTGCCAGCAGTAATAAGGGCTCTGGCTACACCTTC
NA	NA	TRBV7-2	TRBJ1-4	CASGSGTGPRKLFF	TGTGCCAGCGGATCCGGGACGGGCCCTCGAAAACTGTTTTTT
once	NA	TRBV6-5	TRBJ1-4	CASSRRGPNEKLFF	TGTGCCAGCAGTCGGAGGGGTCCTAATGAAAAACTGTTTTTT
NA	NA	TRBV19	TRBJ2-7	CASSIAAAYEQYF	TGTGCCAGTAGTATAGCAGCGGCCTACGAGCAGTACTTC
NA	NA	TRBV27	TRBJ1-2	CASSLRPRATSGYTF	TGTGCCAGCAGTTTAAGGCCTCGGGCTACAAGTGGCTACACCTTC
NA	NA	TRBV28	TRBJ1-1	CASRLTQGWSRAFF	TGTGCCAGCAGGCTCACACAGGGTTGGTCCCGAGCTTTCTTT
NA	NA	TRBV3-1/TRBV3-2	TRBJ1-2	CASSQEGGRYGYTF	TGTGCCAGCAGCCAAGAAGGGGGTCGGTATGGCTACACCTTC
NA	NA	TRBV7-2	TRBJ1-6	CASVLSTSGNSPLHF	TGTGCCAGCGTCCTATCCACCTCCGGCAATTCACCCCTCCACTTT
NA	NA	TRBV2	TRBJ1-3	CASKGPLSGNTIYF	TGTGCCAGCAAGGGACCTCTCTCTGGAAACACCATATATTTT
NA	NA	TRBV30	TRBJ2-3	CAWSKGGLTDTQYF	TGTGCCTGGAGTAAGGGGGGGCTTACAGATACGCAGTATTTT
NA	TRBD2	TRBV9	TRBJ2-1	CASSASTSGGKNEQFF	TGTGCCAGCAGCGCAAGTACTAGCGGGGGGAAAAATGAGCAGTTCTTC
once	TRBD2	TRBV10-3	TRBJ2-3	CAIRPGLAGGAGYF	TGTGCCATCAGACCGGGACTAGCGGGGGGTGCGGGGTATTTT
NA	NA	TRBV18	TRBJ1-4	CASSPPLGERTNEKLFF	TGTGCCAGCTCACCACCTCTCGGGGAGCGAACTAATGAAAAACTGTTTTTT
NA	NA	TRBV7-9	TRBJ1-6	CASSLGGALSSPLHF	TGTGCCAGCAGCTTAGGAGGGGCGCTTAGTTCACCCCTCCACTTT
once	NA	TRBV5-1	TRBJ2-7	CASSLIPGLSYEQYF	TGCGCCAGCAGCTTGATCCCGGGGCTGTCCTACGAGCAGTACTTC
NA	NA	TRBV2	TRBJ2-4	CASSDGLENIQYF	TGTGCCAGCAGTGATGGGCTAGAAAACATTCAGTACTTC
NA	NA	TRBV19	TRBJ1-5	CASSRMGNQPQHF	TGTGCCAGTAGTAGGATGGGCAATCAGCCCCAGCATTTT
NA	TRBD2	TRBV14	TRBJ2-3	CASSPRGAGTDTQYF	TGTGCCAGCAGCCCGCGGGGGGCAGGCACAGATACGCAGTATTTT
NA	TRBD2	TRBV9	TRBJ2-7	CASSVGAGDYEQYF	TGTGCCAGCAGCGTAGGAGCGGGGGATTACGAGCAGTACTTC
NA	NA	TRBV3-1/TRBV3-2	TRBJ2-7	CASSQDLGGYEQYF	TGTGCCAGCAGCCAAGACCTAGGGGGATACGAGCAGTACTTC
NA	NA	TRBV6-6	TRBJ1-1	CASSYVRGGTEAFF	TGTGCCAGCAGTTACGTCAGGGGAGGCACTGAAGCTTTCTTT
NA	NA	TRBV7-9	TRBJ2-3	CASNLAGTTDTQYF	TGTGCCAGCAATTTGGCGGGGACCACAGATACGCAGTATTTT
NA	NA	TRBV12-3/TRBV12-4	TRBJ1-2	CASSLGQPHGYTF	TGTGCCAGCAGTTTAGGCCAGCCCCACGGCTACACCTTC
NA	TRBD2	TRBV5-1	TRBJ2-5	CASSPGLADQETQYF	TGCGCCAGCAGCCCCGGACTAGCGGACCAAGAGACCCAGTACTTC
NA	NA	TRBV27	TRBJ2-1	CASSLKGSYNEQFF	TGTGCCAGCAGTTTAAAGGGCTCCTACAATGAGCAGTTCTTC
NA	NA	TRBV5-1	TRBJ2-7	CASSPGATSYEQYF	TGCGCCAGCAGCCCAGGGGCTACCTCCTACGAGCAGTACTTC
once	NA	TRBV6-5	TRBJ2-1	CASTEQSSSYNEQFF	TGTGCCAGCACCGAGCAGTCGAGCTCCTACAATGAGCAGTTCTTC
NA	NA	TRBV10-1	TRBJ2-3	CASSGETPTDTQYF	TGCGCCAGCAGTGGGGAGACCCCCACAGATACGCAGTATTTT
NA	TRBD1	TRBV6-2/TRBV6-3	TRBJ1-5	CASSSSTGGTNQPQHF	TGTGCCAGCAGTTCCTCCACAGGGGGCACGAATCAGCCCCAGCATTTT
once	NA	TRBV27	TRBJ2-2	CASSLEGRYTGELFF	TGTGCCAGCAGTTTAGAGGGACGGTACACCGGGGAGCTGTTTTTT
NA	NA	TRBV2	TRBJ2-1	CASSEYGNEQFF	TGTGCCAGCAGTGAATACGGGAATGAGCAGTTCTTC
NA	TRBD1	TRBV3-1/TRBV3-2	TRBJ1-2	CASSHLDRAGAGYTF	TGTGCCAGCAGCCACCTGGACAGGGCCGGGGCCGGCTACACCTTC
NA	TRBD1	TRBV4-1	TRBJ1-1	CASRETGGLSSTEAFF	TGCGCCAGCCGAGAGACAGGGGGGCTGTCGAGTACTGAAGCTTTCTTT
NA	NA	TRBV20-1	TRBJ2-7	CSARSYEQYF	TGCAGTGCTCGATCCTACGAGCAGTACTTC
NA	TRBD1	TRBV4-1	TRBJ1-4	CASSRGPGTGNEKLFF	TGCGCCAGCAGCCGAGGTCCCGGGACAGGGAATGAAAAACTGTTTTTT
NA	TRBD1	TRBV29-1	TRBJ2-2	CSARTGEASGELFF	TGCAGCGCTAGGACAGGGGAGGCGTCCGGGGAGCTGTTTTTT
NA	NA	TRBV7-9	TRBJ1-3	CASSPLSILGNTIYF	TGTGCCAGCAGCCCCCTGAGTATACTTGGAAACACCATATATTTT
NA	NA	TRBV10-3	TRBJ1-2	CAITGGENYGYTF	TGTGCCATCACGGGGGGTGAGAACTATGGCTACACCTTC
NA	NA	TRBV4-3	TRBJ2-4	CASSQEDSGWGLTKNIQYF	TGCGCCAGCAGCCAAGAGGATAGTGGGTGGGGTCTGACCAAAAACATTCAGTACTTC
NA	NA	TRBV19	TRBJ1-4	CASSIKQGAEKLFF	TGTGCCAGTAGTATAAAACAGGGAGCTGAAAAACTGTTTTTT
NA	NA	TRBV4-1	TRBJ1-5	CASSQDLDSRINQPQHF	TGCGCCAGCAGCCAAGATTTGGACAGCCGCATCAATCAGCCCCAGCATTTT
NA	NA	TRBV15	TRBJ1-5	CATSRGDQPQHF	TGTGCCACCAGCAGGGGGGATCAGCCCCAGCATTTT
few	TRBD1	TRBV29-1	TRBJ1-4	CSGGQAVNEKLFF	TGCAGCGGAGGACAGGCAGTTAATGAAAAACTGTTTTTT
NA	TRBD2	TRBV6-1	TRBJ2-3	CASSDRAGAGTDTQYF	TGTGCCAGCAGTGATCGAGCGGGGGCGGGCACAGATACGCAGTATTTT
NA	NA	TRBV5-1	TRBJ1-1	CASSVSDSLNTEAFF	TGCGCCAGCAGCGTGTCGGACAGTCTGAACACTGAAGCTTTCTTT
NA	TRBD1	TRBV11-3	TRBJ1-3	CASSIATGAGNTIYF	TGTGCCAGCAGCATCGCGACAGGGGCTGGAAACACCATATATTTT
NA	NA	TRBV11-3	TRBJ2-2	CASSLEFSGELFF	TGTGCCAGCAGCTTAGAGTTCAGCGGGGAGCTGTTTTTT
NA	NA	TRBV12-3/TRBV12-4	TRBJ1-2	CASSLGEGYGYTF	TGTGCCAGCAGTTTGGGGGAGGGCTATGGCTACACCTTC
NA	NA	TRBV9	TRBJ2-2	CASSVAKTGNTGELFF	TGTGCCAGCAGCGTAGCTAAGACAGGAAACACCGGGGAGCTGTTTTTT
NA	NA	TRBV7-9	TRBJ2-7	CASSQHRGSYEQYF	TGTGCCAGCAGCCAACATAGGGGCTCCTACGAGCAGTACTTC
NA	NA	TRBV7-3	TRBJ2-5	CASSFSVGGPKETQYF	TGTGCCAGCAGCTTTTCCGTCGGGGGGCCTAAAGAGACCCAGTACTTC